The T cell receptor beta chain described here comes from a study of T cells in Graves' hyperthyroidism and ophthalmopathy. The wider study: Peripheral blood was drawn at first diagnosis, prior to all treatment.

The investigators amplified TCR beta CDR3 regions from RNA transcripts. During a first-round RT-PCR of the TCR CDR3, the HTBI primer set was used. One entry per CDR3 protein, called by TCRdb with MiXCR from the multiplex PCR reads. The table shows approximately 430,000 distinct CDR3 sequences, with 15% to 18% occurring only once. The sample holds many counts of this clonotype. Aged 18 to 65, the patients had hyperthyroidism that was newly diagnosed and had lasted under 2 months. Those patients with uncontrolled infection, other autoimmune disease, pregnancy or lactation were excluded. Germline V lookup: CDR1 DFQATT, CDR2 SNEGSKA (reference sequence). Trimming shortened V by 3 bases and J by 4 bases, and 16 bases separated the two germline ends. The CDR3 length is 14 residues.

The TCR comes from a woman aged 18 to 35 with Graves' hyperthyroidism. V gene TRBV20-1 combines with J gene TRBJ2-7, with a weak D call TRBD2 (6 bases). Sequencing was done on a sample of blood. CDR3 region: CSARSETREYEQYF. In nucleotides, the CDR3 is TGCAGTGCTAGGTCCGAGACTAGAGAATACGAGCAGTACTTC.